The 7 T cell receptor beta chains below were found in one sample sequenced in a study of early T cells in non-severe SARS-CoV-2 infection. TCRdb independently ran MiXCR on the 5' RACE reads; one entry per CDR3 protein. The table shows 61,000 or so distinct CDR3 sequences, with more than 10% occurring only once. Source: whole blood, taken at baseline. The receptors originated from an adult who was a healthcare worker with PCR-confirmed SARS-CoV-2 infection or an uninfected control (not recorded which). The donor label of this sample is uncertain.

The chain combines TRBV30 with TRBJ1-1; 8 nucleotides line up with TRBD1. This CDR3 is built from 14 residues. The V gene's germline CDR1 is GTSNPN and CDR2 SVGIG (reference sequence). The J segment lost 4 bases and the V segment lost 1 base, leaving 5 bases of the junction unmatched. The CDR3 region has the DNA TGTGCCTGGAGTGCACAGGGGGGTTTCACTGAAGCTTTCTTT. Translating gives CAWSAQGGFTEAFF.

The chain couples TRBV10-3 to TRBJ2-7, with TRBD2 identical over 10 bases. The V segment lost 0 bases and the J segment 3 bases; nucleotides outside the gene matches: 2. The length of the CDR3 is 15 residues. Germline CDR1 and CDR2: ENHRY and SYGVKD. The CDR3: CAISESSGGYYEQYV. The CDR3 nucleotides read TGTGCCATCAGTGAGTCTAGCGGGGGGTACTACGAGCAGTACGTC.

In its sample, this clonotype was seen many times. This chain uses TRBV29-1 with TRBJ2-5, with 9 bases that match TRBD2. Germline trimming cut 6 bases from V and 5 bases from J; bases unmatched to any gene: 4. Per the germline V gene, CDR1 is SQVTM and CDR2 is ANQGSEA. The CDR3 has 12 residues. For the CDR3, the DNA is TGCAGCGTCGGGGGACTAGCCGAGACCCAGTACTTC. Protein product: CSVGGLAETQYF.

This clonotype was counted at least ten times. The rearrangement joins TRBV12-3 or TRBV12-4 to TRBJ2-3; TRBD2 aligns across 11 bases. This CDR3 has 16 residues. J was trimmed by 7 bases and V by 5 bases; bases with no gene match: 11. The CDR3 is CASSTVIAGGPYTQYF. The CDR3 DNA reads TGTGCCAGCAGTACCGTAATAGCGGGGGGGCCGTATACGCAGTATTTT.

This clonotype was picked up a small number of times. This chain joins TRBV19 and TRBJ2-1; 10 bases map to TRBD1. The CDR3 sequence is 16 residues long. The germline V gene encodes CDR1 LNHDA and CDR2 SQIVND (reference sequence). V trimming: 7 bases; J trimming: 0 bases; junction bases outside the gene matches: 6. The CDR3 bases are TGTGCCAGTAAAGACAGGGGGCGGTTCTCCTACAATGAGCAGTTCTTC. It codes for CASKDRGRFSYNEQFF.

This clonotype was recorded at least ten times. V is TRBV18 and J is TRBJ2-7; 7 positions match TRBD2. The CDR3 is made up of 12 amino acids. Germline CDR1 and CDR2: KGHSH and LQKENI. V shed 3 bases and J 6 bases; nucleotides not matched to a gene: 2. CDR3: CASSPGRGEQYV. The CDR3 DNA sequence: TGTGCCAGCTCACCGGGGAGGGGCGAGCAGTACGTC.

There are a few counts of this clonotype. The chain recombines TRBV18 with TRBJ2-5; 8 nucleotides agree with TRBD1. The CDR3 consists of 16 residues. CDR1 KGHSH and CDR2 LQKENI come from the germline V gene. The junction had 10 bases not matched to a gene; V was cut back by 0 bases and J by 7 bases. In DNA, the CDR3 is TGTGCCAGCTCACCACCGGGACAGGTCCCCCCAGGGACCCAGTACTTC. Its protein is CASSPPGQVPPGTQYF.